The 20 T cell receptor beta chains presented below share a single source sample, sequenced in a study of regulatory T cells in long-lasting Graves disease. Construction of TCR beta libraries relied on iRepertoire HTBI primers and on Arm-PCR targeting CDR3 regions. TCRdb independently ran MiXCR on the multiplex PCR reads; one entry per CDR3 protein. The repertoire holds 550,000 to 600,000 distinct CDR3 sequences, with 15% to 20% as singletons. Time point here: newly diagnosed GD, antithyroid drugs for less than 3 months. Scientists built the TCR library using RNA that was extracted from PBMCs. These data were likewise used in another study, on T cells in Graves' hyperthyroidism and ophthalmopathy.

The sample consisted of peripheral blood mononuclear cells (PBMCs), taken at new diagnosis, from a patient treated with antithyroid drugs. The receptors originated from a man aged 18 to 29 with Graves disease.

The chain links TRBV6-2 or TRBV6-3 to TRBJ2-4, with 10 bases lining up with TRBD1. This CDR3 spans 23 amino acids. Germline V gene lookup returns CDR1 MNHEY and CDR2 SVGEGT. V lost 2 bases and J lost 1; bases outside the gene matches: 23. CDR3: CASSYTSLRQGAGSRIAKNIQYF. The CDR3 DNA reads TGTGCCAGCAGTTACACTAGCTTGAGACAGGGGGCGGGTTCCAGGATTGCCAAAAACATTCAGTACTTC.

This clonotype has ten or more counts. The chain recombines TRBV30 with TRBJ2-3; D might be TRBD1 or TRBD2, each matching 5 bases. From germline, CDR1 is GTSNPN and CDR2 SVGIG (reference sequence). The CDR3 is 15 amino acids. The ends were cut back, 1 base at V and 0 bases at J, with 11 bases in the middle. CDR3 residues: CAWSESGHSTDTQYF. CDR3 bases: TGTGCCTGGAGTGAAAGCGGACACAGCACAGATACGCAGTATTTT.

This clonotype showed up many times. V gene TRBV24-1 combines with J gene TRBJ2-1, with TRBD2 matching 8 bases. The germline V gene has CDR1 KGHDR and CDR2 SFDVKD. The J segment lost 13 bases and the V segment lost 2 bases, leaving 18 bases of the junction unmatched. CDR3 length: 17 residues. In DNA, the CDR3 is TGTGCCACCAGTGATTGGCGCGGGACGGGAGGGCCCTCAACTCAGTTCTTC. Protein: CATSDWRGTGGPSTQFF.

This clonotype appeared a few times. The rearrangement uses TRBV6-2 or TRBV6-3 and TRBJ1-1, with 7 bases that match TRBD1. Per the germline V gene, CDR1 is MNHEY and CDR2 is SVGEGT. V was pared by 2 bases and J by 5 bases, with 20 bases of the junction left unmatched. The CDR3 consists of 19 residues. CDR3 DNA: TGTGCCAGCAGTTACAATATGGGGGCGACAGGGTCCCGTGGAACTGAAGCTTTCTTT. Its protein is CASSYNMGATGSRGTEAFF.

This clonotype has at least ten counts. V gene TRBV3-1 combines with J gene TRBJ1-1; 7 bases map to TRBD1. V lost 4 bases to trimming and J lost 0 bases; unmatched junction nucleotides: 5. The CDR3 consists of 15 residues. Germline CDR1 LGHDT, CDR2 YNNKEL (reference sequence). The chain's CDR3 is CASSPLTGLNTEAFF. CDR3 DNA: TGTGCCAGCAGCCCTTTGACAGGGCTGAACACTGAAGCTTTCTTT. Using reference TRBV3-1 and TRBJ1-1 for the parts outside the CDR3, the full variable domain is DTAVSQTPKYLVTQMGNDKSIKCEQNLGHDTMYWYKQDSKKFLKIMFSYNNKELIINETVPNRFSPKSPDKAHLNLHINSLELGDSAVYFCASSPLTGLNTEAFFGQGTRLTVV.

The sample holds many counts of this clonotype. This chain uses TRBV27 with TRBJ1-4, with 10 bases identical to TRBD1. In germline, CDR1 is MNHEY, CDR2 SMNVEV (reference sequence). CDR3 length equals 18 residues. With V trimmed by 5 bases and J by 3 bases, 12 bases remained unmatched. The CDR3 DNA is TGTGCCAGCAGTACGCGGGGGACAGGGGTTCTAGCTAATGAAAAACTGTTTTTT. Amino acid sequence: CASSTRGTGVLANEKLFF.

This clonotype came up a few times. The CDR3 protein is CATTRASGSSTDTQYF. The CDR3 DNA is TGCGCCACCACGAGGGCTAGCGGGAGTAGCACAGATACGCAGTATTTT. The chain is built from TRBV4-1 and TRBJ2-3, with 10 positions matching TRBD2. This CDR3 has 16 residues. The germline gives CDR1 MGHRA, CDR2 YSYEKL. V was pared by 10 bases and J by 0 bases, with 10 bases of the junction left unmatched.

This clonotype has at least ten counts. CDR3 sequence (DNA): TGCGCCAGCAGCTTGGAGGCCTCAAGAGCGGTCCAGTACTTC. Its translation: CASSLEASRAVQYF. The V gene is TRBV5-1, the J gene TRBJ2-5, with D possibly being TRBD2 (5 bases). The CDR3 spans 14 residues. The germline CDR1 and CDR2 sequences are SGHRS and YFSETQ. V lost 0 bases and J lost 10, with 16 bases in between.

The gene calls are TRBV5-8 and TRBJ1-3; 7 bases are a match to TRBD1. The V and J ends lost 5 bases and 4 bases, in that order; junction bases with no gene match: 9. CDR3 size: 15 residues. Germline V lookup: CDR1 SGHTS, CDR2 YDEGEE. CDR3 bases: TGTGCCAGCAGTTGGGGACAGTCCAACGGAAACACCATATATTTT. Translated: CASSWGQSNGNTIYF.

This clonotype has just a few counts. The rearrangement joins TRBV7-9 to TRBJ2-5; a possible D gene is TRBD2 (6 bases). Trimming pared 5 bases from V and 1 base from J, leaving 11 bases between. Germline lookup yields CDR1 SEHNR and CDR2 FQNEAQ (reference sequence). This CDR3 region has 14 residues. The CDR3 loop reads CASSPWDFQETQYF. The CDR3 DNA reads TGTGCCAGCAGCCCTTGGGACTTCCAAGAGACCCAGTACTTC. Full variable domain (rest looked up from reference TRBV7-9 and TRBJ2-5): DTGVSQNPRHKITKRGQNVTFRCDPISEHNRLYWYRQTLGQGPEFLTYFQNEAQLEKSRLLSDRFSAERPKGSFSTLEIQRTEQGDSAMYLCASSPWDFQETQYFGPGTRLLVL.

V gene TRBV9 combines with J gene TRBJ1-2; no reliable D call. Trimming shortened V by 1 base and J by 4 bases, and 11 bases separated the two germline ends. The CDR3 is made up of 14 amino acids. Germline lookup yields CDR1 SGDLS and CDR2 YYNGEE. CDR3 loop: CASSVRDGGYGYTF. As DNA, the CDR3 is TGTGCCAGCAGCGTACGAGACGGAGGCTATGGCTACACCTTC.

The gene calls are TRBV5-1 and TRBJ2-1; 9 nucleotides align to TRBD2. CDR1 SGHRS and CDR2 YFSETQ come from the germline V gene. The V segment lost 1 base and the J segment 0 bases; nucleotides outside the gene matches: 2. The length of the CDR3 is 16 residues. CDR3 sequence (DNA): TGCGCCAGCAGCTTGTTTAGCGGGAGCTCCTACAATGAGCAGTTCTTC. Encoded protein: CASSLFSGSSYNEQFF. The full variable domain, with the rest looked up from reference TRBV5-1 and TRBJ2-1, is KAGVTQTPRYLIKTRGQQVTLSCSPISGHRSVSWYQQTPGQGLQFLFEYFSETQRNKGNFPGRFSGRQFSNSRSEMNVSTLELGDSALYLCASSLFSGSSYNEQFFGPGTRLTVL.

The V gene is TRBV19, the J gene TRBJ1-1; D not certain. The CDR3 is made up of 15 amino acids. Germline CDR1 and CDR2: LNHDA and SQIVND (reference sequence). V was cut by 5 bases and J by 0 bases, with 13 bases left in between. CDR3 nucleotide sequence: TGTGCCAGTAGTCAGGAGGAGGGATTGAACACTGAAGCTTTCTTT. Translated, it gives CASSQEEGLNTEAFF.

With respect to this clonotype: The junction differs from germline at one of its ends, possibly a read error. CDR3 sequence: CASSLEVENVQYF. DNA for the CDR3: TGTGCCAGCAGCTTAGAGGTTGAAAACGTTCAGTACTTC. This chain joins TRBV7-2 and TRBJ2-4; D is unresolved. The V gene's germline CDR1 is SGHTA and CDR2 FQGNSA. The CDR3 contains 13 residues.

This sequence joins TRBV9 and TRBJ1-2; a possible D gene is TRBD1 (5 bases). CDR1 and CDR2 from the germline V gene are SGDLS and YYNGEE. The CDR3 runs 15 residues. With 4 bases removed from V and 1 base from J, the gap between germline ends came to 14 bases. DNA for the CDR3: TGTGCCAGCAGCAAGGACAACTGGGTTAACTATGGCTACACCTTC. Residues: CASSKDNWVNYGYTF.

The J gene is TRBJ2-2, the V gene TRBV20-1, with 10 bases identical to TRBD2. CDR1 and CDR2 from the germline V gene are DFQATT and SNEGSKA (reference sequence). Trimming cost V 0 bases and J 0 bases; bases outside gene matches: 4. The CDR3 contains 17 residues. CDR3 residues: CSARDPSGSSNTGELFF. DNA of the CDR3: TGCAGTGCTAGAGATCCTAGCGGGAGTTCGAACACCGGGGAGCTGTTTTTT.

This sequence joins TRBV30 and TRBJ1-6; D might be TRBD1 (5 bases). Looked up from germline, CDR1 is GTSNPN and CDR2 is SVGIG (reference sequence). The CDR3 is made up of 14 amino acids. Trimming removed 8 bases at V and 7 bases at J, with 18 bases between. Written as DNA, the CDR3 is TGTGCCCGGGATCTAGGACAACAAAATTCACCCCTCCACTTT. This codes for CARDLGQQNSPLHF.

This clonotype was counted only a few times. V and J are TRBV18 and TRBJ2-7; D is possibly TRBD1 (7 bases). Germline V gene data show CDR1 as KGHSH and CDR2 as LQKENI. The CDR3 contains 16 residues. Trimming pared 3 bases from V and 6 bases from J, leaving 21 bases between. CDR3 DNA: TGTGCCAGCTCACCCTCCAGGGGGGCCATCGGTGGCGAGCAGTACTTC. Amino acids: CASSPSRGAIGGEQYF. Full variable domain (missing parts from reference TRBV18 and TRBJ2-7): NAGVMQNPRHLVRRRGQEARLRCSPMKGHSHVYWYRQLPEEGLKFMVYLQKENIIDESGMPKERFSAEFPKEGPSILRIQQVVRGDSAAYFCASSPSRGAIGGEQYFGPGTRLTVT.

The chain combines TRBV7-3 with TRBJ2-7; the D gene could be TRBD1 or TRBD2 (5 bases each). The germline gives CDR1 SGHTA, CDR2 FQGTGA. V shed 3 bases and J shed 6 bases, with 9 bases lying between them. The CDR3 spans 12 residues. The CDR3 bases are TGTGCCAGCAGCTTTGGGGCGGGCGAGCAGTACTTC. This sequence encodes CASSFGAGEQYF.

This clonotype appeared a few times. This rearrangement joins TRBV4-1 to TRBJ2-7; TRBD2 is a possible D gene (7 bases). V shed 5 bases and J shed 2 bases, with 16 bases lying between them. This CDR3 spans 15 amino acids. Looked up from germline, CDR1 is MGHRA and CDR2 is YSYEKL. CDR3 sequence (DNA): TGCGCCAGCAGCAGAAGTCGCGGGGGCACCTACGAGCAGTACTTC. It codes for CASSRSRGGTYEQYF.